This T cell receptor (beta chain) was retrieved from a study of T cells in Graves' hyperthyroidism and ophthalmopathy. Study information: Once the initial diagnosis was made, peripheral blood was obtained before any treatment.

This CDR3 is 16 amino acids long. The germline V gene has CDR1 MNHEY and CDR2 SVGEGT. Points on this clonotype: Relative to the germline gene, one junction end is altered; a read error may explain this.

RNA transcripts were the template for amplifying TCR beta CDR3 regions. The HTBI primer set drove a first-round RT-PCR of the TCR CDR3. TCRdb called the multiplex PCR reads again in MiXCR, with one record for every CDR3 protein. Here the sample spans 550,000 to 800,000 distinct CDR3 sequences, roughly 17% being singletons. Material for sequencing was blood. This chain uses TRBV6-2 or TRBV6-3 with TRBJ2-3; a weak D match, TRBD2 (6 bases). This clonotype was obtained from a man aged 45-65 years with Graves' hyperthyroidism. For the CDR3, the DNA is TGTGCCAGCAGCCCAAGAAGGGCGGGAACTACAGCTACGCAGTATTTT. Translated, it gives CASSPRRAGTTATQYF.